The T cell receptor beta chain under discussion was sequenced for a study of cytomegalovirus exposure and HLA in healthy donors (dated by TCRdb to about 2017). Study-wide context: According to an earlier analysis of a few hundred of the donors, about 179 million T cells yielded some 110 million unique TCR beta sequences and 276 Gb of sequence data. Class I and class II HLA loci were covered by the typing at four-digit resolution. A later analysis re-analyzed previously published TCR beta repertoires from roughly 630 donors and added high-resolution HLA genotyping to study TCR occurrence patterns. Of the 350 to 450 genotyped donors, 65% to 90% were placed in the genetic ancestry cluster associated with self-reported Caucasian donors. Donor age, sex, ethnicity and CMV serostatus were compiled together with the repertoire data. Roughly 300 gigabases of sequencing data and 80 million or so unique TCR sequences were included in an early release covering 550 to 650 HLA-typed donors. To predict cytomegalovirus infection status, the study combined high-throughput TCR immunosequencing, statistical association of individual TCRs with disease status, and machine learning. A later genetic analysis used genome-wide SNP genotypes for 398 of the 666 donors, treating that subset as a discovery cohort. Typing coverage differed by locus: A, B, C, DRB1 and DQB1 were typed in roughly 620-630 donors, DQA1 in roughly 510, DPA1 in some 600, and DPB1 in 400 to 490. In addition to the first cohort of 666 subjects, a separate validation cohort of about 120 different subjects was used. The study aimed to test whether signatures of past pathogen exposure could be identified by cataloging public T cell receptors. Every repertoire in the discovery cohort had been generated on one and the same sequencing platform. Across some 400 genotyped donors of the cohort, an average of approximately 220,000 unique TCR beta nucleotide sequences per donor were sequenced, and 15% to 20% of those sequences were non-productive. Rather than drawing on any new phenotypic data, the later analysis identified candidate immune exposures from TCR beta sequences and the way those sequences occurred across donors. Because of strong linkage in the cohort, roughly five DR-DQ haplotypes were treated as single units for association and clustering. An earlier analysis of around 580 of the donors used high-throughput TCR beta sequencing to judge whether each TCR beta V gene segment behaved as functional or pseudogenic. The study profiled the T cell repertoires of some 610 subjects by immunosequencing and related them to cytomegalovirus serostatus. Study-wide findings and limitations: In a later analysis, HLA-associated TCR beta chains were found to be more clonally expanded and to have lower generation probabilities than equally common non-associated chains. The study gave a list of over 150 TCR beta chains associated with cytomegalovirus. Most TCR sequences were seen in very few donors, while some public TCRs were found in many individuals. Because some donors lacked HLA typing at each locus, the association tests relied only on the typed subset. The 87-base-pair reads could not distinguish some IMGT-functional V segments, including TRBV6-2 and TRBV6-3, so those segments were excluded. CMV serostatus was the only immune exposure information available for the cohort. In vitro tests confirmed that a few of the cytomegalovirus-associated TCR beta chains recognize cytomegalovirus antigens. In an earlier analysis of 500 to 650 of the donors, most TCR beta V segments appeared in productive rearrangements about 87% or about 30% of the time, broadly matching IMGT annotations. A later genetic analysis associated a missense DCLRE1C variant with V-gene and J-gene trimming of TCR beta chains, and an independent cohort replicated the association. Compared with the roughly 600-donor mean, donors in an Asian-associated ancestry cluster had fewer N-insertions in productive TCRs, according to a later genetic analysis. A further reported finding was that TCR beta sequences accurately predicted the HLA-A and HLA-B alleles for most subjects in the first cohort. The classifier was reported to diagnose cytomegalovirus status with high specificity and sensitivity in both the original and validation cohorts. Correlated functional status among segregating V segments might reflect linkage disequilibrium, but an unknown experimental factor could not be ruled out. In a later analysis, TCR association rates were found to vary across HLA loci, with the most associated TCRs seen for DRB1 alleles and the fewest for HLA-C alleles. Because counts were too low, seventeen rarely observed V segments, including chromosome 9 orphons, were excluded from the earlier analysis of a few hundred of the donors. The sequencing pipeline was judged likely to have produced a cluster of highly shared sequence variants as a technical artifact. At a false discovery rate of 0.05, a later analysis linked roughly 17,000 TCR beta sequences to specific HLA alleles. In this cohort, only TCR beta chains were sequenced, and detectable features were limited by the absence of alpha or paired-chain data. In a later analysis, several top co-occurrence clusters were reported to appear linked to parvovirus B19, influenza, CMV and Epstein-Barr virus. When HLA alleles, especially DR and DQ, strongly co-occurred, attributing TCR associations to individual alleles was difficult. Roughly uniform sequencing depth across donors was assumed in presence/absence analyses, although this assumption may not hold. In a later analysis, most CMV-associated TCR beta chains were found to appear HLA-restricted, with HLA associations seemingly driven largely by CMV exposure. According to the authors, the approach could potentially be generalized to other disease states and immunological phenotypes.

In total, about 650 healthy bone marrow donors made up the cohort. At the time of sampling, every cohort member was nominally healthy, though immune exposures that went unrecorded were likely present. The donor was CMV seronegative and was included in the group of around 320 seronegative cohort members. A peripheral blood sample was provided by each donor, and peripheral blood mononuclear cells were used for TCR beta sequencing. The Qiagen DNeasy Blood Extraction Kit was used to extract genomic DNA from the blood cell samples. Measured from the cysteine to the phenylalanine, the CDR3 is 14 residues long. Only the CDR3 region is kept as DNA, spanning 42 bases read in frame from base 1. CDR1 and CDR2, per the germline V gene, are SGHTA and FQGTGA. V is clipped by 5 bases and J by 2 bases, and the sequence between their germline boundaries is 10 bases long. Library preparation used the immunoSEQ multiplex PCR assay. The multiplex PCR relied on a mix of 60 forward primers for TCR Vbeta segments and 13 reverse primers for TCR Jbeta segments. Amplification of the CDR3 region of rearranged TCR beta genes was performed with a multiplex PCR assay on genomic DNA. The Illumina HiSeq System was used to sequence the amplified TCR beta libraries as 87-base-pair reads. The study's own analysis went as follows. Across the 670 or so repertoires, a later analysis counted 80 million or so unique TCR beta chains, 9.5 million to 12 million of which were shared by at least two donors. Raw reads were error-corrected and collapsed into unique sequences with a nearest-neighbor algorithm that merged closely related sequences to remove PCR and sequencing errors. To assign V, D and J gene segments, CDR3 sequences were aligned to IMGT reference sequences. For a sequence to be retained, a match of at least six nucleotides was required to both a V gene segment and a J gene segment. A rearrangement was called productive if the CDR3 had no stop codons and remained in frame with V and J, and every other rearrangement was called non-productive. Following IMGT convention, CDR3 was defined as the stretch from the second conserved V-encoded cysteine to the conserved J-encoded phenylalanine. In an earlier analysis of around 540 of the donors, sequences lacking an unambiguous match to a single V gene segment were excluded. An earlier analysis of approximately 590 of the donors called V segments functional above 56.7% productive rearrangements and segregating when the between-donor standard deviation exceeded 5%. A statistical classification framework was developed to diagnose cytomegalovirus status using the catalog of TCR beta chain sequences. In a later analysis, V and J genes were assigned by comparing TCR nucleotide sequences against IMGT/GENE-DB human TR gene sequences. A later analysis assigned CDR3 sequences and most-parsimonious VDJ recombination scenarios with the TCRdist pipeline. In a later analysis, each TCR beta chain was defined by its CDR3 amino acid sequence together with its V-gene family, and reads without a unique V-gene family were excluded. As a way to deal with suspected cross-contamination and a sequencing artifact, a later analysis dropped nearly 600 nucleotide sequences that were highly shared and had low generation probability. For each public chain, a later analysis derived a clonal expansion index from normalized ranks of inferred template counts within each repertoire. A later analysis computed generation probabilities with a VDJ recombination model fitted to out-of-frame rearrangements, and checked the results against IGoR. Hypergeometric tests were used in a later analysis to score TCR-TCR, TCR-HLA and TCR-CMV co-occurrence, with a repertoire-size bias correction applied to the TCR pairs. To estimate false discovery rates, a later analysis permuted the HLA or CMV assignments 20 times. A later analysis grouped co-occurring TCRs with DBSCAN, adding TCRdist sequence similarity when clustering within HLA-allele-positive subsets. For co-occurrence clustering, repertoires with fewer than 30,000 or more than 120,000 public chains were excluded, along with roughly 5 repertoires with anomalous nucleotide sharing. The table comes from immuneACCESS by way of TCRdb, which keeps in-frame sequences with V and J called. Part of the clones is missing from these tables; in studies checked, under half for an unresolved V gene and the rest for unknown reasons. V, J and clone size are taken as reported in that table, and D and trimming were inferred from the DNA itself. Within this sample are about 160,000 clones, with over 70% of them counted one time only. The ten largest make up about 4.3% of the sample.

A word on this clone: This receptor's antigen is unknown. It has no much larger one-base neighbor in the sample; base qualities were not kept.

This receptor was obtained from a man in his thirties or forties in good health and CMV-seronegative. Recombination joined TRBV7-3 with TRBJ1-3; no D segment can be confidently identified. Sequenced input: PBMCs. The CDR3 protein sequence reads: CASSPITPGNTIYF. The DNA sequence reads TGTGCCAGCAGCCCTATCACGCCTGGAAACACCATATATTTT.